This T cell receptor beta chain was captured by sequencing in a study of blood T cell repertoires in COVID-19. About the study: Italy, Spain and the United States were the sources of the convalescent and acute COVID-19 samples. PBMCs, B-cell-depleted T cells, or T cells provided the cDNA or gDNA that made up the material.

As processed by the authors: Reference gene primer amplification in the assay estimated nucleated cell counts. Using immunoSEQ multiplex PCR, the repertoire was profiled, and TCRdb retains in-frame clones only, with some absent. The DNA was the basis for D and trimming; V, J and clone size are from that table. The sample lists about 23,000 clones, roughly 72% occurring once. The CDR3 has 14 amino acids. The V gene's germline CDR1 is LGHDT and CDR2 YNNKEL (reference sequence). V gave up 4 bases and J gave up 6 bases, with 16 bases separating them. The sequenced material came from peripheral blood. The chain has TRBV3-1 (or the pseudogene TRBV3-2) and TRBJ2-7, with D unresolved. The TCR comes from a woman aged 80 or over with acute or convalescent COVID-19. CDR3 sequence: CASSLSHTGSEQYF. CDR3 coding DNA: TGTGCCAGCAGCCTGTCCCATACGGGTAGCGAGCAGTACTTC.